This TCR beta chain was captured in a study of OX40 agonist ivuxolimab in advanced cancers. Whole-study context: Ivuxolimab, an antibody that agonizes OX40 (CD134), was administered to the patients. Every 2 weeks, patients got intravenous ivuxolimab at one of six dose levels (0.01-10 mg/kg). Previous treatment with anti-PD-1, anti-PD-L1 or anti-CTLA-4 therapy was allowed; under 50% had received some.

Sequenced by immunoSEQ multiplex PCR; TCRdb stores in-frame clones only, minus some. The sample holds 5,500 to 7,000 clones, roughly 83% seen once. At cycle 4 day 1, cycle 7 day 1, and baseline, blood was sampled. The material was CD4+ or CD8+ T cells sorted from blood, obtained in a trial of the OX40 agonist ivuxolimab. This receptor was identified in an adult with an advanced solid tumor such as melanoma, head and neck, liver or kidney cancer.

CDR3 coding DNA: TGTGCCAGCAGCTTAGGAGGTCCCCCCAGTGAGCAGTTCTTC. Protein sequence: CASSLGGPPSEQFF. The J gene is TRBJ2-1, the V gene TRBV11-3; no clear D gene. V gave up 1 base and J gave up 9 bases, with 13 bases separating them. The CDR3 extends over 14 amino acids. Germline V gives CDR1 SGHNT, CDR2 YENEEA.